The T cell receptor (beta chain) under discussion was sequenced for a study of sequential checkpoint blockade in melanoma. Documented treatment: randomized to nivolumab then ipilimumab (arm A) or the reverse (arm B). CDR3 length: 15 residues. V was pared by 5 bases and J by 7 bases, with 18 bases between. CDR1 is MDHEN, CDR2 SYDVKM, per germline. Sequencing was performed with immunoSEQ multiplex PCR; in TCRdb, only in-frame clones are kept and a portion is missing. This table holds 25,000 to 35,000 clones, 83% found once. This rearrangement joins TRBV28 to TRBJ1-5; D is ambiguous. The sequence came from a human donor with melanoma. The material was CD8+ T cells sorted from blood (inferred from file names), obtained from a patient given nivolumab and ipilimumab in sequence. The CDR3, as DNA: TGTGCCAGCAGTCCCCTTGGTATTGAGGGACAGCCCCAGCATTTT. Translated: CASSPLGIEGQPQHF.